These 14 T cell receptor beta chains were all obtained from the same sample, sequenced in a study of cytomegalovirus exposure and HLA in healthy donors. Primers: 60 Vbeta forward and 13 Jbeta reverse. Assay: immunoSEQ multiplex PCR; the TCRdb copy retains only in-frame clones and omits some. Among under 150,000 clones listed, around 73% were seen once. The sample taken for sequencing was PBMCs. The receptors originated from a man aged 50 to 60 in good health and CMV-seronegative.

The V and J genes are TRBV6-1 and TRBJ1-2; weak D call: TRBD1 (5 bases). The V end lost 2 bases, the J end lost 3 bases, and 7 bases lay between the germline ends. This CDR3 is 13 amino acids long. Germline-derived CDR1 and CDR2 are MNHNS and SASEGT. For the CDR3, the DNA is TGTGCCAGCAGTGAAACGGGGGACTATGGCTACACCTTC. It codes for CASSETGDYGYTF.

The chain couples TRBV15 to TRBJ2-1; 8 nucleotides agree with TRBD2. The CDR3 totals 17 residues. Losses at the gene ends were 2 bases for V and 9 bases for J; bases not matched to a gene: 15. From germline, CDR1 is LNHNV and CDR2 YYDKDF (reference sequence). The CDR3 DNA reads as TGTGCCACCAGCAGACCACTAGCGGACCTTTCGGGGGGTGAGCAGTTCTTC. Amino acid sequence: CATSRPLADLSGGEQFF.

This sequence joins TRBV5-4 and TRBJ2-5, with TRBD2 matching 7 bases. The CDR3 is made up of 13 amino acids. Unmatched junction bases numbered 6, after V lost 0 bases and J lost 10 bases. The V gene's germline CDR1 is SGHNT and CDR2 YYREEE (reference sequence). The CDR3, as DNA: TGTGCCAGCAGCTTGGCCAGTTCGGGGGGCCAGTACTTC. This encodes CASSLASSGGQYF.

The chain joins TRBV29-1 to TRBJ2-1; TRBD2 matches at 11 bases. The CDR3 loop spans 15 amino acids. J was trimmed by 4 bases and V by 7 bases; bases with no gene match: 9. Germline V gene data show CDR1 as SQVTM and CDR2 as ANQGSEA. Here the CDR3 reads CSGGLAGSWYNEQFF. CDR3 sequence (DNA): TGCAGCGGTGGACTAGCGGGTTCGTGGTACAATGAGCAGTTCTTC.

The gene calls are TRBV6-5 and TRBJ1-1; 7 nucleotides agree with TRBD1. J lost 4 bases, V lost 6 bases, and 11 bases had no gene match. This CDR3 has 15 amino acids. From germline, CDR1 is MNHEY and CDR2 SVGAGI. The CDR3 nucleotides are TGTGCCAGCAGGCTCCAGGGGGACGTGGGCACTGAAGCTTTCTTT. Its protein is CASRLQGDVGTEAFF.

The chain recombines TRBV28 with TRBJ1-1, with 7 bases aligning to TRBD1. Germline CDR1 reads MDHEN; CDR2 reads SYDVKM. CDR3 size: 13 residues. After removal of 5 bases from V and 8 bases from J, the junction contained 8 bases not matched to a gene. The CDR3 sequence: CASSPRQGLEAFF. The DNA for the CDR3 is TGTGCCAGCAGTCCCAGACAGGGATTGGAAGCTTTCTTT.

V usage is TRBV10-1 and J usage is TRBJ2-1; TRBD2 aligns across 11 bases. Per germline, CDR1 WNHNN and CDR2 SYGVQD (reference sequence). The V and J ends lost 6 bases and 8 bases, in that order; junction bases with no gene match: 9. There are 15 residues in the CDR3. The CDR3 DNA reads as TGCGCCAGCAGCGCCGGACTAGCGGGTTTAGATGAGCAGTTCTTC. Protein sequence: CASSAGLAGLDEQFF.

This sequence joins TRBV10-3 and TRBJ2-3, with 9 nucleotides matching TRBD1. This CDR3 comprises 13 residues. V shed 4 bases and J 4 bases; nucleotides not matched to a gene: 0. Germline V gene data show CDR1 as ENHRY and CDR2 as SYGVKD. CDR3 bases: TGTGCCATCAGTGGACAGGGGGCAGATACGCAGTATTTT. Amino acids: CAISGQGADTQYF.

The chain employs TRBV10-3 and TRBJ2-3, with 9 bases fitting TRBD1. Unmatched junction bases numbered 6, after V lost 11 bases and J lost 3 bases. Germline V gene lookup returns CDR1 ENHRY and CDR2 SYGVKD. The CDR3 is 13 amino acids. The CDR3 region has the DNA TGTGCCGGGACAGGGCGACTAACAGATACGCAGTATTTT. Its translation: CAGTGRLTDTQYF.

This clone has a handful of counts. The chain couples TRBV2 to TRBJ1-2; D gene ambiguous. Germline-derived CDR1 and CDR2 are SNHLY and FYNNEI. The CDR3 has 14 residues. The ends were cut back, 6 bases at V and 7 bases at J, with 18 bases in the middle. This CDR3 reads CASSPGFQGGGYTF. The CDR3 nucleotides read TGTGCCAGCAGCCCGGGGTTCCAAGGAGGTGGCTACACCTTC.

This rearrangement joins TRBV10-2 to TRBJ2-1, with D tentatively TRBD2 (6 bases). This CDR3 region has 19 residues. The V gene's germline CDR1 is WSHSY and CDR2 SAAADI. Deletions cut 0 bases from V and 2 bases from J, with 20 bases between. The CDR3, as DNA: TGCGCCAGCAGTGAGTCGGTTTTCGTGGCGGGGCTAACCTACAATGAGCAGTTCTTC. It encodes CASSESVFVAGLTYNEQFF.

The gene calls are TRBV19 and TRBJ1-5; D is unresolved. This CDR3 contains 13 residues. Germline V gives CDR1 LNHDA, CDR2 SQIVND (reference sequence). Trimming shortened V by 3 bases and J by 4 bases, and 7 bases separated the two germline ends. The CDR3 region is CASSMRGNQPQHF. Written as DNA, the CDR3 is TGTGCCAGTAGTATGCGGGGAAATCAGCCCCAGCATTTT.

The V call is TRBV29-1, the J call TRBJ2-2, with a tentative D call TRBD1 (5 bases). CDR3 length: 14 amino acids. V was shortened by 7 bases and J by 0 bases, with 12 bases between the two germline ends. Germline V CDR1 and CDR2: SQVTM, ANQGSEA. CDR3 sequence (DNA): TGCAGCGCTTCGACAGCCTCGAACACCGGGGAGCTGTTTTTT. It specifies CSASTASNTGELFF.

The V call is TRBV28, the J call TRBJ2-2; TRBD1 is a possible D gene (6 bases). CDR1 MDHEN and CDR2 SYDVKM come from the germline V gene. This CDR3 comprises 15 residues. V was pared by 6 bases and J by 3 bases, with 14 bases between. As DNA, the CDR3 is TGTGCCAGCAGACCCCGGGACATGGACACCGGGGAGCTGTTTTTT. Encoded protein: CASRPRDMDTGELFF.